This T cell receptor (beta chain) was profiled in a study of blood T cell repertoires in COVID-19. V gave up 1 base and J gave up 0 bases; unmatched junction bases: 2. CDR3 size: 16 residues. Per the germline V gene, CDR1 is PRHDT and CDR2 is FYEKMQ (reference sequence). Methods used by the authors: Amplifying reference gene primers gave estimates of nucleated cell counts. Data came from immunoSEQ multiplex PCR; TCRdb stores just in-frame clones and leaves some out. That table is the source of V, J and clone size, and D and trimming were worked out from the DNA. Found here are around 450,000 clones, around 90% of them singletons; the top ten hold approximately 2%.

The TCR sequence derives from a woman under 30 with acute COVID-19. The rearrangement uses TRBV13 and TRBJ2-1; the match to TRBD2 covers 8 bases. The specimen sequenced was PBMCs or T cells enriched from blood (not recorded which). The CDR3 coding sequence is TGTGCCAGCAGCTTAGCGGGAGGGACCTCCTACAATGAGCAGTTCTTC. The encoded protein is CASSLAGGTSYNEQFF.